A selection of T cell receptor beta chains follows, all from one sample in a study of blood T cell repertoires in COVID-19. Produced via immunoSEQ multiplex PCR; TCRdb's table is partial and in-frame only. The sample lists roughly 290,000 clones, 70% to 90% seen once, with roughly 2% in the top ten. Sequencing was performed on PBMCs or T cells enriched from blood (not recorded which). All receptors come from a man aged 25-45 years who had recovered from COVID-19. Both conserved end residues are part of each CDR3. D genes are given only for firm matches. Expanded clones get a size class; other rows say once, few or many, or leave the size out.

cdr3_aa,cdr3_nt,d_call,j_call,clone_size,v_call
CASSIVRDNSYEQYF,TGTGCCAGTAGTATAGTACGGGACAACTCCTACGAGCAGTACTTC,-,TRBJ2-7,-,TRBV19
CASSYGQGYEGEQFF,TGTGCCAGCAGCTACGGACAGGGTTATGAGGGTGAGCAGTTCTTC,TRBD1,TRBJ2-1,-,TRBV11-2
CASALQGAEETQYF,TGCGCCAGCGCCCTGCAGGGGGCGGAGGAGACCCAGTACTTC,TRBD1,TRBJ2-5,-,TRBV5-1
CASSSTGGSSGNTIYF,TGTGCCAGCAGTTCGACAGGGGGCTCTTCTGGAAACACCATATATTTT,TRBD1,TRBJ1-3,-,TRBV6-2/TRBV6-3
CASSQGVMQGGEQYF,TGCGCCAGCAGCCAAGGGGTGATGCAGGGGGGCGAGCAGTACTTC,-,TRBJ2-7,-,TRBV4-3
CASSVDRARITNEKLFF,TGTGCCAGCAGCGTGGACAGGGCTCGGATAACTAATGAAAAACTGTTTTTT,TRBD1,TRBJ1-4,-,TRBV5-4
CATGQGNTGELFF,TGCGCCACTGGACAGGGTAACACCGGGGAGCTGTTTTTT,TRBD1,TRBJ2-2,-,TRBV5-1
CASSLGQRVKTQYF,TGTGCCAGCAGCTTAGGTCAGCGGGTGAAGACCCAGTACTTC,-,TRBJ2-5,-,TRBV11-2
CAIQQGMTEAFF,TGTGCCATTCAACAGGGTATGACTGAAGCTTTCTTT,-,TRBJ1-1,-,TRBV10-3
CAISYGIQRTGPGNTIYF,TGTGCCATCAGTTACGGAATACAGAGGACAGGGCCTGGAAACACCATATATTTT,TRBD1,TRBJ1-3,-,TRBV10-3
CASNLQRLSNQPQHF,TGTGCCAGCAACCTCCAGAGACTGAGCAATCAGCCCCAGCATTTT,-,TRBJ1-5,-,TRBV6-5
CASSLRGAGEQFF,TGTGCCAGCAGTTTAAGGGGAGCGGGCGAGCAGTTCTTC,-,TRBJ2-1,-,TRBV12-3/TRBV12-4
CASSFDPGQINYGYTF,TGTGCCAGCAGTTTCGATCCGGGACAGATTAACTATGGCTACACCTTC,TRBD1,TRBJ1-2,few,TRBV5-8
CASSVGWELFF,TGCGCCAGCAGTGTTGGCTGGGAGCTGTTTTTT,-,TRBJ2-2,-,TRBV10-1
CASSLQGASEKLFF,TGTGCCAGCAGTTTACAGGGGGCCAGTGAAAAACTGTTTTTT,TRBD1,TRBJ1-4,once,TRBV27
CASSVTGESTEAFF,TGTGCCAGTAGTGTCACAGGGGAGTCCACTGAAGCTTTCTTT,TRBD1,TRBJ1-1,-,TRBV19
CASSGQENSPLHF,TGTGCCAGCAGCGGACAGGAAAATTCACCCCTCCACTTT,TRBD1,TRBJ1-6,-,TRBV7-8
CASSQGLTYEQYF,TGTGCCAGCAGCCAAGGTTTGACTTATGAGCAGTACTTC,-,TRBJ2-7,-,TRBV3-1/TRBV3-2
CASSEVTDTQYF,TGCGCCAGCAGCGAGGTGACAGATACGCAGTATTTT,-,TRBJ2-3,-,TRBV4-1
CASGSGLAGTGELFF,TGTGCCAGCGGATCAGGACTAGCCGGCACCGGGGAGCTGTTTTTT,TRBD2,TRBJ2-2,-,TRBV27
CASSPGPNYGYTF,TGTGCCAGCAGCCCGGGTCCAAACTATGGCTACACCTTC,-,TRBJ1-2,-,TRBV7-3
CASSVYGTKVVYEQYF,TGTGCCAGTAGTGTTTACGGGACAAAGGTGGTCTACGAGCAGTACTTC,-,TRBJ2-7,-,TRBV19
CASSLDNPGQGNNEQFF,TGTGCCAGCAGTCTAGATAATCCGGGACAGGGAAACAATGAGCAGTTCTTC,TRBD1,TRBJ2-1,-,TRBV7-2
CASSPGTGPRYEKLFF,TGTGCCAGCAGCCCCGGGACAGGCCCTCGTTATGAAAAACTGTTTTTT,TRBD1,TRBJ1-4,-,TRBV3-1/TRBV3-2
CASSFMGGGPGNTIYF,TGCGCCAGCAGCTTCATGGGGGGAGGCCCTGGAAACACCATATATTTT,-,TRBJ1-3,-,TRBV5-1
CASSYYRGANTGELFF,TGTGCCAGCAGTTATTACAGGGGGGCTAACACCGGGGAGCTGTTTTTT,TRBD1,TRBJ2-2,-,TRBV6-5
CASTRGFDQPQHF,TGTGCCAGCACACGGGGGTTCGATCAGCCCCAGCATTTT,-,TRBJ1-5,-,TRBV27
CASSPLDRVGSGNTIYF,TGTGCCAGCTCACCACTGGACAGGGTGGGCTCTGGAAACACCATATATTTT,TRBD1,TRBJ1-3,-,TRBV18
CASSPTTGSYTDTQYF,TGTGCCAGTAGCCCTACGACAGGTTCCTACACAGATACGCAGTATTTT,-,TRBJ2-3,-,TRBV19
CASSELLQPQHF,TGTGCCAGCAGTGAACTTCTTCAGCCCCAGCATTTT,-,TRBJ1-5,-,TRBV6-1
CASGASSGNTIYF,TGTGCCAGCGGGGCCAGCTCTGGAAACACCATATATTTT,-,TRBJ1-3,-,TRBV18
CASSTGTGVTAEAFF,TGCGCCAGCAGCACCGGGACAGGGGTTACCGCTGAAGCTTTCTTT,TRBD1,TRBJ1-1,-,TRBV10-2